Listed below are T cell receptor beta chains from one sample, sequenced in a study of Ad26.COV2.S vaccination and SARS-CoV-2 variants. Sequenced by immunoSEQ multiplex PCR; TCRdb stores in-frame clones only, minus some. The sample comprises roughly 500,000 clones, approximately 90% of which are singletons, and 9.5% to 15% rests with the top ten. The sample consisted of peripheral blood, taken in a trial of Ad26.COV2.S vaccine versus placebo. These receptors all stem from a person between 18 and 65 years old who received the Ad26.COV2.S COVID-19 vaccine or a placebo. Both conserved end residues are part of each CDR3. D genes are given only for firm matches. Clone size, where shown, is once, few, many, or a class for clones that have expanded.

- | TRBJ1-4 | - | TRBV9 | CASSGTQGKKLFF | TGTGCCAGCAGCGGAACGCAGGGGAAAAAACTGTTTTTT
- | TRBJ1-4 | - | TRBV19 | CASSNLQATNEKLFF | TGTGCCAGTAGCAATCTACAGGCAACTAATGAAAAACTGTTTTTT
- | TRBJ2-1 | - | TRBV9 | CASSVAESSYNEQFF | TGTGCCAGCAGCGTCGCGGAAAGCTCCTACAATGAGCAGTTCTTC
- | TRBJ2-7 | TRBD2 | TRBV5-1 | CASSPGLAAAYPYEQYF | TGCGCCAGCAGCCCCGGACTAGCGGCCGCATACCCCTACGAGCAGTACTTC
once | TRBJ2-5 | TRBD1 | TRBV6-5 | CASSLTGARETQYF | TGTGCCAGCAGTCTTACAGGGGCCCGGGAGACCCAGTACTTC
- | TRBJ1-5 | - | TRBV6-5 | CASRVGHVNQPQHF | TGTGCCAGCAGGGTGGGACATGTGAATCAGCCCCAGCATTTT
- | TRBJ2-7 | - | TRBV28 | CASSPSGTKTYEQYF | TGTGCCAGCAGTCCGTCCGGGACAAAGACCTACGAGCAGTACTTC
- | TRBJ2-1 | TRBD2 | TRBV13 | CASSTPLAGLDNEQFF | TGTGCCAGCAGCACACCCCTAGCGGGACTAGACAATGAGCAGTTCTTC
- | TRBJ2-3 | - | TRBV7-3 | CASSFGGTADTQYF | TGTGCCAGCAGCTTCGGCGGGACGGCAGATACGCAGTATTTT
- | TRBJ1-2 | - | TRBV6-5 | CASSYSSRAGYTF | TGTGCCAGCAGTTACTCATCCAGGGCTGGCTACACCTTC
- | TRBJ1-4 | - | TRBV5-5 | CASSRGPTATNEKLFF | TGTGCCAGCAGCCGGGGCCCGACAGCAACTAATGAAAAACTGTTTTTT
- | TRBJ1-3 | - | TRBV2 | CASSRDPPSSGNTIYF | TGTGCCAGCAGCAGAGACCCCCCAAGCTCTGGAAACACCATATATTTT
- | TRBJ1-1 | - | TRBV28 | CASMGSPTEAFF | TGTGCCAGCATGGGCAGCCCTACTGAAGCTTTCTTT
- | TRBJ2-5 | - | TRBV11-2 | CASSLDLATETQYF | TGTGCCAGCAGCTTAGATTTAGCAACCGAGACCCAGTACTTC
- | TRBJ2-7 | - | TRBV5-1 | CASSSTGTPTYEQYF | TGCGCCAGCAGTTCGACCGGGACACCTACCTACGAGCAGTACTTC
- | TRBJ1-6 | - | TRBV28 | CASNRVLYNSPLHF | TGTGCCAGCAACCGGGTCCTATATAATTCACCCCTCCACTTT
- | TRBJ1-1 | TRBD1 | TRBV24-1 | CATNRSSTGRGEEAFF | TGTGCCACCAATCGTTCATCGACAGGGCGAGGGGAGGAAGCTTTCTTT
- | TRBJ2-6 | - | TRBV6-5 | CASSSGANVLTF | TGTGCCAGCAGTTCTGGGGCCAACGTCCTGACTTTC
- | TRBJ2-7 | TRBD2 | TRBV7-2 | CASSLRLSSGGTYEQYF | TGTGCCAGCAGCCTAAGATTGTCTAGCGGGGGCACCTACGAGCAGTACTTC
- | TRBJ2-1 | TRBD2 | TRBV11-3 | CASSQGGLAMNEQFF | TGTGCCAGCAGTCAGGGGGGACTAGCCATGAATGAGCAGTTCTTC
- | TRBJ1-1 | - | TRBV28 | CASSSGTSEAFF | TGTGCCAGCAGTTCCGGGACCTCTGAAGCTTTCTTT
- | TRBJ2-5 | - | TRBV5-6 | CASSTGVGGKTQYF | TGTGCCAGCAGCACGGGCGTGGGGGGCAAGACCCAGTACTTC
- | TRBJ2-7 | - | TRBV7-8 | CASSSDYEQYF | TGTGCCAGCAGCTCCGACTACGAGCAGTACTTC
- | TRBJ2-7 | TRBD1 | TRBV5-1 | CASSPDRAVEQYF | TGCGCCAGCAGCCCGGACAGGGCGGTCGAGCAGTACTTC
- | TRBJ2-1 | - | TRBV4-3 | CASSQELGQGQFF | TGCGCCAGCAGCCAAGAGTTGGGACAAGGGCAGTTCTTC
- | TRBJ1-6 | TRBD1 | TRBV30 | CAWCLTGGSSPLHF | TGTGCCTGGTGCCTGACAGGGGGCAGTTCACCCCTCCACTTT
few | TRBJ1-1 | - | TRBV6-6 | CASRPPVERRAEAFF | TGTGCCAGCAGACCCCCGGTGGAGCGTAGGGCTGAAGCTTTCTTT
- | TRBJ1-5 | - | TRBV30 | CAWSARDFSNQPQHF | TGTGCCTGGAGTGCGAGGGATTTTAGCAATCAGCCCCAGCATTTT
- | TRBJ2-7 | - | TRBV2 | CASMGWGEQYF | TGTGCCAGCATGGGGTGGGGCGAGCAGTACTTC
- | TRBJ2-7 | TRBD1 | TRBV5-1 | CASSPLGTGKYEQYF | TGCGCCAGCAGCCCTTTGGGGACAGGGAAATACGAGCAGTACTTC
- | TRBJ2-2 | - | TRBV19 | CASSPLTGDKINTGELFF | TGTGCCAGTAGTCCCCTCACGGGAGATAAGATTAATACCGGGGAGCTGTTTTTT
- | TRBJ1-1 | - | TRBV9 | CASSAGQRIPAFF | TGTGCCAGCAGCGCCGGACAGCGAATCCCGGCTTTCTTT
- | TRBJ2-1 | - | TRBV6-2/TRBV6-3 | CASSYGKSGPTYNEQFF | TGTGCCAGCAGTTACGGAAAGAGCGGACCTACCTACAATGAGCAGTTCTTC
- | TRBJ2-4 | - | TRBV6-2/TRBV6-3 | CASSYPVSIQYF | TGTGCCAGCAGTTACCCGGTTAGCATTCAGTACTTC
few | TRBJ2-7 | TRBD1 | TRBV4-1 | CASSQSGTGVDEQYF | TGCGCCAGCAGCCAGTCCGGGACAGGGGTGGACGAGCAGTACTTC
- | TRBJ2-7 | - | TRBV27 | CASSFWGPGVSYEQYF | TGTGCCAGCAGTTTTTGGGGGCCGGGGGTGTCCTACGAGCAGTACTTC
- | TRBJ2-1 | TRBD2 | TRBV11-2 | CASILGGSSYNEQFF | TGTGCCAGCATCCTGGGGGGGAGCTCCTACAATGAGCAGTTCTTC
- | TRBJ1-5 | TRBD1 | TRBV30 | CAWSPDRGDGSNQPQHF | TGTGCCTGGAGCCCGGACAGGGGGGACGGGAGCAATCAGCCCCAGCATTTT
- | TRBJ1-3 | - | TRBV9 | CASSARQASSGNTIYF | TGTGCCAGCAGCGCAAGACAGGCGAGCTCTGGAAACACCATATATTTT
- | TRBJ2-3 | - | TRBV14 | CASSLTALSTDTQYF | TGTGCCAGCAGCCTTACAGCGCTTAGCACAGATACGCAGTATTTT
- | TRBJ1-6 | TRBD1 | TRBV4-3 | CASSTYTNHGTGDSPLHF | TGCGCCAGCAGCACCTACACCAACCACGGGACAGGGGATTCACCCCTCCACTTT
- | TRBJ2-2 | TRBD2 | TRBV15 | CATSRGLAENTGELFF | TGTGCCACCAGCAGGGGACTAGCGGAGAACACCGGGGAGCTGTTTTTT
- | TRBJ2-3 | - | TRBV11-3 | CASSFSGGTDTQYF | TGTGCCAGCAGCTTCAGTGGGGGAACAGATACGCAGTATTTT
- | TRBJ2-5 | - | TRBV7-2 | CASSLGAAAQETQYF | TGTGCCAGCAGCTTAGGGGCAGCGGCGCAAGAGACCCAGTACTTC
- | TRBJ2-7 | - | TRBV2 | CASSLRGTPQPYEQYF | TGTGCCAGCAGCCTCCGGGGTACTCCACAACCGTACGAGCAGTACTTC
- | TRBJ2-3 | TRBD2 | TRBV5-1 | CASSLERGPDTQYF | TGCGCCAGCAGCTTGGAGCGGGGTCCAGATACGCAGTATTTT
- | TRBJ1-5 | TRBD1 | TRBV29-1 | CSARGQDDQPQHF | TGCAGCGCCCGAGGACAGGATGATCAGCCCCAGCATTTT
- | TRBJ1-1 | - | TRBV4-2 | CASSLPMNTEAFF | TGTGCCAGCAGCCTACCTATGAACACTGAAGCTTTCTTT
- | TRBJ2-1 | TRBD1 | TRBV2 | CASSETGDNEQFF | TGTGCCAGCAGTGAAACAGGGGACAATGAGCAGTTCTTC
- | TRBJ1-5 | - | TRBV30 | CAWSGGGNQPQHF | TGTGCCTGGAGTGGGGGGGGGAATCAGCCCCAGCATTTT
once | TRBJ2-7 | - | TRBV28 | CASSLKRDSSRDF | TGTGCCAGCAGTCTAAAACGGGACTCCTCCCGGGACTTC
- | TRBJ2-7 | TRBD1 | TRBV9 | CASSPRDRVSEQYF | TGTGCCAGCAGCCCACGGGACAGGGTATCCGAGCAGTACTTC
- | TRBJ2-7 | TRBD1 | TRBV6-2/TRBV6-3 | CASSLTGQGGEQYF | TGTGCCAGCAGTCTAACGGGACAGGGCGGCGAGCAGTACTTC
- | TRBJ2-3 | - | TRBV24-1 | CATSDVSRGDTQYF | TGTGCCACCAGTGATGTTTCCCGGGGTGATACGCAGTATTTT
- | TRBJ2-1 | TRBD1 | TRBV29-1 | CSASGQAYNEQFF | TGCAGCGCCTCCGGACAGGCTTACAATGAGCAGTTCTTC
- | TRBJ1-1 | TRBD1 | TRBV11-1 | CASSPRDSTEAFF | TGTGCCAGCAGCCCTAGGGACAGCACTGAAGCTTTCTTT
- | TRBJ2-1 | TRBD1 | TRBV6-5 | CASRRQGNLGNEQFF | TGTGCCAGCAGGCGACAGGGAAATTTAGGCAATGAGCAGTTCTTC
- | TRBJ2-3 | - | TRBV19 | CASMGIGGEKDTQYF | TGTGCCAGTATGGGGATCGGGGGCGAGAAAGATACGCAGTATTTT
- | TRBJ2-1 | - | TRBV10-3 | CAISEAGESYNEQFF | TGTGCCATCAGTGAGGCGGGTGAATCCTACAATGAGCAGTTCTTC